This entry features one T cell receptor beta chain sequence. These data originate in a study of blood T cell repertoires in COVID-19. Overall study: Sites across the United States, Italy and Spain contributed samples from acute and convalescent COVID-19.

Sequencing used immunoSEQ multiplex PCR; TCRdb keeps in-frame clones, though not all of them. Of about 140,000 clones listed, 84% are singletons. This clonotype was obtained from a man aged 30 to 39 with COVID-19, enrolled during active disease. The specimen sequenced was peripheral blood.

The CDR3 reads CASSEELHNEQFF. CDR3 nucleotide sequence: TGTGCCAGCAGTGAGGAACTACACAATGAGCAGTTCTTC. The chain links TRBV6-1 to TRBJ2-1; D remains unclear. The ends were cut back, 3 bases at V and 5 bases at J, with 8 bases in the middle. Germline CDR1 and CDR2: MNHNS and SASEGT. This CDR3 has 13 amino acids.